This TCR beta chain was identified in a study of cytomegalovirus exposure and HLA in healthy donors (dated by TCRdb to 2017 to 2019). For the study in its entirety: According to an earlier analysis of several hundred of the donors, some 180 million T cells yielded 120 million or so unique TCR beta sequences and less than 300 Gb of sequence data. Approximately 300 gigabases of sequencing data and roughly 81 million unique TCR sequences made up an early release that covered fewer than 650 HLA-typed donors. The genetic ancestry cluster associated with self-reported Caucasian donors included 80% to 90% of the roughly 390 genotyped donors. The aim of the study was to test whether cataloging public T cell receptors could identify signatures of past pathogen exposure. The study used immunosequencing to profile the T cell repertoires of several hundred subjects and linked those repertoires to cytomegalovirus serostatus. Besides the first cohort of 500 to 700 subjects, a separate validation cohort made up of 120 different subjects was used. The study combined high-throughput TCR immunosequencing, statistical association of individual TCRs with disease status, and machine learning to predict cytomegalovirus infection status. A later analysis re-examined previously published TCR beta repertoires from just over 650 donors and added high-resolution HLA genotyping to investigate patterns of TCR occurrence. Rather than drawing on any new phenotypic data, the later analysis identified candidate immune exposures from TCR beta sequences and the way those sequences occurred across donors. In an earlier analysis of roughly 580 of the donors, high-throughput TCR beta sequencing was used to judge whether each TCR beta V gene segment behaved as functional or pseudogenic. Donor age, sex, ethnicity and CMV serostatus were compiled together with the repertoire data. In a later genetic analysis, genome-wide SNP genotypes for about three fifths of the roughly 670 donors were used, and that subset was treated as a discovery cohort. Every repertoire in the discovery cohort had been generated on one and the same sequencing platform. HLA typing included class I and class II loci at four-digit resolution. Typing coverage differed by locus: A, B, C, DRB1 and DQB1 were typed in about 620-630 donors, DQA1 in roughly 500, DPA1 in some 610, and DPB1 in just under 490. Roughly five DR-DQ haplotypes were handled as single units for association and clustering because linkage in the cohort was strong. Across about 370 genotyped donors of the cohort, an average of about 220,000 unique TCR beta nucleotide sequences per donor were sequenced, and roughly 17% of those sequences were non-productive. The research as a whole found: In a later analysis, most CMV-associated TCR beta chains were found to appear HLA-restricted, with HLA associations seemingly driven largely by CMV exposure. While some public TCRs were present in many individuals, most TCR sequences turned up only very rarely across donors. Cytomegalovirus status was reported to be diagnosed by the classifier with high specificity and sensitivity in both the original and validation cohorts. CMV serostatus was the only immune exposure information available for the cohort. In a later genetic analysis, a missense DCLRE1C variant was associated with V-gene and J-gene trimming of TCR beta chains, and the association was replicated in an independent cohort. In a later analysis, the rate of TCR association differed among HLA loci, with DRB1 alleles having the most associated TCRs and HLA-C alleles having the fewest. Because counts were too low, roughly 17 rarely observed V segments, including chromosome 9 orphons, were left out of the earlier analysis of some 640 of the donors. The authors suggested that the approach could potentially be generalized to other disease states and immunological phenotypes. Because the 87-base-pair reads could not distinguish some IMGT-functional V segments, including TRBV6-2 and TRBV6-3, those segments were excluded. The study listed approximately 150 TCR beta chains as associated with cytomegalovirus. Several of the top co-occurrence clusters appeared to be linked to parvovirus B19, influenza, CMV and Epstein-Barr virus, according to a later analysis. This cohort had only TCR beta chains sequenced, and the lack of alpha or paired-chain data limited which features could be detected. Because HLA typing was missing for some donors at each locus, association tests included only the typed subset. Specific HLA alleles were associated with 15,000 to 20,000 TCR beta sequences at a false discovery rate of 0.05 in a later analysis. A further reported finding was that TCR beta sequences accurately predicted the HLA-A and HLA-B alleles for most subjects in the first cohort. Correlated functional status among segregating V segments might reflect linkage disequilibrium, but an unknown experimental factor could not be ruled out. In a later analysis, HLA-associated TCR beta chains were found to be more clonally expanded and to have lower generation probabilities than equally common non-associated chains. A few of the identified cytomegalovirus-associated TCR beta chains were confirmed in vitro to be specific for cytomegalovirus antigens. Compared with the approximately 710-donor mean, donors in an Asian-associated ancestry cluster had fewer N-insertions in productive TCRs, according to a later genetic analysis. A cluster of highly shared sequence variants was judged likely to represent a technical artifact of the sequencing pipeline. Roughly uniform sequencing depth across donors was assumed in presence/absence analyses, although this assumption may not hold. Assigning TCR associations to individual alleles was difficult when HLA alleles, especially DR and DQ, strongly co-occurred. An earlier analysis of approximately 590 of the donors showed that most TCR beta V segments appeared in productive rearrangements either about 87% or about 30% of the time, which broadly matched IMGT annotations.

Library preparation employed the immunoSEQ multiplex PCR assay. For the multiplex PCR, a mixture combining 60 forward primers for TCR Vbeta segments and 13 reverse primers for TCR Jbeta segments was used. A multiplex PCR assay on genomic DNA amplified the CDR3 region of rearranged TCR beta genes. The Illumina HiSeq System was used to sequence the amplified TCR beta libraries as 87-base-pair reads. The original methods were these. A later analysis tallied roughly 78 million unique TCR beta chains across the 666 repertoires, and approximately 9.9 million of those chains were shared by two or more donors. To remove PCR and sequencing errors, raw reads were error-corrected and collapsed into unique sequences using a nearest-neighbor algorithm that merged closely related sequences. To assign V, D and J gene segments, CDR3 sequences were aligned to IMGT reference sequences. For a sequence to be retained, a match of at least six nucleotides to both a V gene segment and a J gene segment was required. A rearrangement counted as productive if the CDR3 had no stop codons and remained in frame with V and J, and every other rearrangement counted as non-productive. Following IMGT convention, CDR3 was defined as the stretch from the second conserved V-encoded cysteine to the conserved J-encoded phenylalanine. In an earlier analysis of roughly 610 of the donors, sequences lacking an unambiguous match to a single V gene segment were excluded. An earlier analysis of several hundred of the donors called V segments functional above 56.7% productive rearrangements and segregating when the between-donor standard deviation exceeded 5%. A statistical classification framework was developed to diagnose cytomegalovirus status using the catalog of TCR beta chain sequences. In a later analysis, TCR nucleotide sequences were compared against IMGT/GENE-DB human TR gene sequences so that V and J genes could be assigned. Using the TCRdist pipeline, a later analysis assigned CDR3 sequences along with most-parsimonious VDJ recombination scenarios. A later analysis defined each TCR beta chain by its CDR3 amino acid sequence plus V-gene family, and excluded reads lacking a unique V-gene family. As a way to deal with suspected cross-contamination and a sequencing artifact, a later analysis dropped nearly 600 nucleotide sequences that were highly shared and had low generation probability. For each public chain, a later analysis derived a clonal expansion index from normalized ranks of inferred template counts within each repertoire. A later analysis computed generation probabilities with a VDJ recombination model fitted to out-of-frame rearrangements, and checked the results against IGoR. In a later analysis, TCR-TCR, TCR-HLA and TCR-CMV co-occurrence was scored with hypergeometric tests, and a repertoire-size bias correction was applied to TCR pairs. A later analysis estimated false discovery rates by permuting HLA or CMV assignments 20 times. A later analysis grouped co-occurring TCRs with DBSCAN, adding TCRdist sequence similarity when clustering within HLA-allele-positive subsets. For co-occurrence clustering, repertoires with fewer than 30,000 or more than 120,000 public chains were excluded, along with a handful of repertoires with anomalous nucleotide sharing. Sourced from immuneACCESS, this table was stored by TCRdb with only in-frame sequences that have V and J called. A share of the clones is absent; for the studies checked, an unresolved V gene accounts for under half, and the remainder has no known explanation. D and trimming come from the DNA, and the V and J calls and clone size come from that table. For this sample the table gives some 190,000 clones, of which roughly 87% were detected only once. The top ten clones comprise roughly 0.98% of the sample.

Regarding this clone: What antigen it recognizes has not been identified. One base away there is no much larger clone; base qualities are not given.

The cohort was made up of 666 healthy bone marrow donors. At the time of sampling, every cohort member was nominally healthy, though immune exposures that went unrecorded were likely present. The donor was CMV seronegative and belonged to the group of several hundred seronegative cohort members. Every donor gave a peripheral blood sample, and the peripheral blood mononuclear cells from that sample were used for TCR beta sequencing. The Qiagen DNeasy Blood Extraction Kit was used to extract genomic DNA from the blood cell samples. Trimming accounts for 0 bases at V and 4 bases at J, while the number of junction bases matched to no gene is 6. The CDR3 spans 15 residues, from the cysteine through the phenylalanine. Kept here is only the CDR3 DNA, which spans 45 bases and is read in frame from base 1. CDR1 and CDR2 were assigned from the germline V gene (reference sequence) as SGHNT and YYREEE.

The receptor comes from a boy between 2 and 15 years old in good health and CMV-seronegative. The sequence is built from TRBV5-4 and TRBJ1-2, with 7 bases matching TRBD1. Sequenced sample: PBMCs. CDR3 reads: CASSLDRGTFYGYTF. The nucleotides read TGTGCCAGCAGCTTGGACAGGGGAACCTTCTATGGCTACACCTTC.